The 31 T cell receptor beta chains below come from one sample, sequenced in a study of identifying expanded T cells in peripheral blood. Data came from immunoSEQ multiplex PCR; TCRdb stores just in-frame clones and leaves some out. The repertoire includes 85,000 to 100,000 clones, approximately 89% of them detected once, and 3% to 4% sits in the top ten. Material: blood. The source is a person aged 18-69 years in good health.

The chain couples TRBV7-2 to TRBJ2-1; D not certain. V shed 1 base and J shed 3 bases, with 10 bases lying between them. The germline CDR1 and CDR2 sequences are SGHTA and FQGNSA. The CDR3 is 15 amino acids. The CDR3 DNA is TGTGCCAGCAGCTTAGATTGGGCCGGCTACAATGAGCAGTTCTTC. Encoded protein: CASSLDWAGYNEQFF. Full variable domain (remainder filled in from reference TRBV7-2 and TRBJ2-1): GAGVSQSPSNKVTEKGKDVELRCDPISGHTALYWYRQSLGQGLEFLIYFQGNSAPDKSGLPSDRFSAERTGGSVSTLTIQRTQQEDSAVYLCASSLDWAGYNEQFFGPGTRLTVL.

V is TRBV5-1 and J is TRBJ2-1, with D perhaps matching TRBD1 (5 bases). Germline V CDR1 and CDR2: SGHRS, YFSETQ. CDR3 length: 15 residues. With 2 bases removed from V and 3 bases from J, the gap between germline ends came to 12 bases. The DNA for the CDR3 is TGCGCCAGCAGCTTAACAGGCGATCACTACAATGAGCAGTTCTTC. It translates to CASSLTGDHYNEQFF. Supplemented by reference TRBV5-1 and TRBJ2-1, the full variable domain reads KAGVTQTPRYLIKTRGQQVTLSCSPISGHRSVSWYQQTPGQGLQFLFEYFSETQRNKGNFPGRFSGRQFSNSRSEMNVSTLELGDSALYLCASSLTGDHYNEQFFGPGTRLTVL.

This clone occurred once. This sequence joins TRBV28 and TRBJ2-7; D gene uncertain. The CDR3 consists of 12 residues. V gave up 5 bases and J gave up 3 bases, with 8 bases separating them. Germline assignment: CDR1 MDHEN and CDR2 SYDVKM. DNA of the CDR3: TGTGCCAGCAGTACACATAGCTACGAGCAGTACTTC. This encodes CASSTHSYEQYF.

The chain links TRBV4-2 to TRBJ1-4; tentative D call: TRBD1 (6 bases). V was clipped by 2 bases and J by 7 bases, with 20 bases between them. This CDR3 comprises 17 residues. In germline, CDR1 is LGHNA, CDR2 YNFKEQ. The CDR3 DNA reads as TGTGCCAGCAGCCAATTGGCCGAGGGGGGCATGGTTGAAAAACTGTTTTTT. Translated, it gives CASSQLAEGGMVEKLFF.

This clone was picked up one time. The V and J genes are TRBV4-1 and TRBJ1-1; the match to TRBD1 covers 9 bases. CDR3 size: 15 residues. The V segment lost 4 bases and the J segment 6 bases; nucleotides outside the gene matches: 9. In germline, CDR1 is MGHRA, CDR2 YSYEKL. The DNA of the CDR3 is TGCGCCAGCAGCCGATCAACAGGGGGCGTTTCTGAAGCTTTCTTT. Translated: CASSRSTGGVSEAFF.

CDR3 DNA sequence: TGTGCCAGCTCCTGGGGAGATAGCAATCAGCCCCAGCATTTT. Protein: CASSWGDSNQPQHF. V usage is TRBV6-1 and J usage is TRBJ1-5; D gene unclear. V shed 8 bases and J shed 0 bases, with 11 bases lying between them. Germline V gene data show CDR1 as MNHNS and CDR2 as SASEGT. The CDR3 is made up of 14 amino acids.

This clone was seen just once. The rearrangement uses TRBV7-6 and TRBJ2-5; D might be TRBD2 (6 bases). V gave up 8 bases and J gave up 5 bases, with 21 bases separating them. This CDR3 region has 15 residues. The germline V gene has CDR1 SGHVS and CDR2 FNYEAQ. CDR3 DNA sequence: TGTGCCAGCCAAAGGGTTGCGGCGGGGCAGGAGACCCAGTACTTC. It codes for CASQRVAAGQETQYF.

This clone has only a few counts. The genes are TRBV6-1 and TRBJ1-5; 9 bases agree with TRBD1. Unmatched junction bases numbered 2, after V lost 1 base and J lost 7 bases. Germline assignment: CDR1 MNHNS and CDR2 SASEGT. The CDR3 extends over 14 amino acids. The chain's CDR3 is CASSEGTGVQPQHF. The CDR3 DNA sequence: TGTGCCAGCAGTGAAGGGACAGGGGTACAGCCCCAGCATTTT.

The V gene is TRBV5-1, the J gene TRBJ2-5; no reliable D call. V was clipped by 0 bases and J by 1 base, with 7 bases between them. Germline-derived CDR1 and CDR2 are SGHRS and YFSETQ. This CDR3 has 14 residues. This chain's CDR3 is CASSLGASQETQYF. The CDR3 nucleotides are TGCGCCAGCAGCTTGGGGGCCAGCCAAGAGACCCAGTACTTC.

This clone was seen many times. The gene calls are TRBV6-4 and TRBJ1-6, with TRBD1 matching 7 bases. This CDR3 is built from 15 residues. Trimming took 5 bases from V and 6 from J; bases not matched to a gene: 7. The V gene's germline CDR1 is MRHNA and CDR2 SNTAGT. The chain's CDR3 is CASSSTGEGNSPLHF. The CDR3 DNA sequence: TGTGCCAGCAGTTCTACAGGGGAGGGTAATTCACCCCTCCACTTT.

The chain recombines TRBV6-4 with TRBJ2-6; a weak D match, TRBD2 (6 bases). The CDR3 length is 16 residues. The germline CDR1 and CDR2 sequences are MRHNA and SNTAGT. V was shortened by 0 bases and J by 1 base, with 7 bases between the two germline ends. This CDR3 is CASSDSGGSGANVLTF. The CDR3 DNA follows: TGTGCCAGCAGTGACTCGGGGGGATCTGGGGCCAACGTCCTGACTTTC.

This chain connects TRBV19 to TRBJ2-3; 9 bases are shared with TRBD1. Germline CDR1 and CDR2: LNHDA and SQIVND (reference sequence). J lost 3 bases, V lost 4 bases, and 2 bases had no gene match. The CDR3 consists of 14 residues. The CDR3 here is CASSRTGETDTQYF. The CDR3, as DNA: TGTGCCAGTAGTAGGACAGGGGAGACAGATACGCAGTATTTT.

This chain joins TRBV21-1 and TRBJ2-3. TRBV21-1 is annotated as a pseudogene. This CDR3 contains 13 residues. The CDR3 bases are TGTGCCAGCACCTCGGCGAGCACAGATACGCAGTATTTT. Translating gives CASTSASTDTQYF.

The chain uses TRBV6-5 and TRBJ1-6, with TRBD1 identical over 7 bases. The germline V gene has CDR1 MNHEY and CDR2 SVGAGI. V lost 4 bases, J lost 6 bases, and 6 bases stayed unmatched. CDR3 length: 15 residues. The CDR3 sequence: CASSSTGEGNSPLHF. CDR3 sequence (DNA): TGTGCCAGCAGTTCTACAGGGGAGGGTAATTCACCCCTCCACTTT.

The chain recombines TRBV18 with TRBJ1-5, with D perhaps TRBD1 (5 bases). Germline loops: CDR1 KGHSH, CDR2 LQKENI. CDR3 length: 14 residues. V was cut by 3 bases and J by 7 bases, with 13 bases left in between. The DNA of the CDR3 is TGTGCCAGCTCACCTAATGGCAGGGAACAGCCCCAGCATTTT. Its translation is CASSPNGREQPQHF.

This chain uses TRBV6-4 with TRBJ2-6, with TRBD1 identical over 7 bases. CDR3 length: 15 residues. Germline V gene lookup returns CDR1 MRHNA and CDR2 SNTAGT. Trimming cost V 6 bases and J 1 base; bases outside gene matches: 3. CDR3 nucleotide sequence: TGTGCCAGCAGAGAGACAGGGTCTGGGGCCAACGTCCTGACTTTC. This codes for CASRETGSGANVLTF.

This clone has a single count. The CDR3 ends on some other residue instead of the conserved phenylalanine or tryptophan, so this is likely a read error. The rearrangement links TRBV30 to TRBJ1-6; D is unclear. Germline V gene sequence: CDR1 GTSNPN, CDR2 SVGIG (reference sequence). The CDR3 is 16 amino acids. Written as DNA, the CDR3 is TGTGCTTGGAGTGTACCATTTAGCTCCTATAATTCACCCCTCCACCTT. Translation gives CAWSVPFSSYNSPLHL.

This chain joins TRBV7-9 and TRBJ2-4; D remains ambiguous. Trimming removed 4 bases at V and 5 bases at J, with 6 bases between. The CDR3 runs 12 residues. Germline CDR1 and CDR2: SEHNR and FQNEAQ (reference sequence). CDR3 nucleotide sequence: TGTGCCAGCAGCTCAGAGGAAAACATTCAGTACTTC. Its protein is CASSSEENIQYF.

The V gene is TRBV6-1, the J gene TRBJ1-1; the match to TRBD1 covers 7 bases. Germline CDR1 MNHNS, CDR2 SASEGT. The junction had 7 bases not matched to a gene; V was cut back by 8 bases and J by 4 bases. The CDR3 runs 13 residues. The CDR3 coding sequence is TGTGCCAGCCAGACAGGGCAGCTCACTGAAGCTTTCTTT. Residues: CASQTGQLTEAFF.

V and J are TRBV6-1 and TRBJ2-7; D could derive from TRBD1 or TRBD2 (6 bases each). The length of the CDR3 is 15 residues. Trimming took off 3 bases at V and 4 bases at J, with 16 bases between the two ends. CDR1 MNHNS and CDR2 SASEGT come from the germline V gene. The CDR3 DNA reads as TGTGCCAGCAGTGATCTGGCAGGGGCGGGGTACGAGCAGTACTTC. Residues: CASSDLAGAGYEQYF.

This chain uses TRBV6-6 with TRBJ2-2; no reliable D call. The CDR3 has 15 amino acids. The germline V gene encodes CDR1 MNHNY and CDR2 SVGAGI (reference sequence). The ends were cut back, 2 bases at V and 2 bases at J, with 9 bases in the middle. The CDR3 DNA follows: TGTGCCAGCAGTTACCGCCTACATAACACCGGGGAGCTGTTTTTT. It codes for CASSYRLHNTGELFF.

This chain joins TRBV11-3 and TRBJ1-5; D uncertain. CDR3 length: 10 residues. Germline V lookup: CDR1 SGHNT, CDR2 YENEEA. Deletions cut 6 bases from V and 7 bases from J, with 4 bases between. CDR3 region: CASSAQPQHF. The DNA for the CDR3 is TGTGCCAGCAGTGCCCAGCCCCAGCATTTT.

The chain joins TRBV11-2 to TRBJ2-2, with 11 nucleotides matching TRBD2. The CDR3 has 16 residues. Unmatched junction bases numbered 9, after V lost 5 bases and J lost 7 bases. CDR1 and CDR2 from the germline V gene are SGHAT and FQNNGV. In DNA, the CDR3 is TGTGCCAGCAGCCCGGGACTAGCGGAGGGGGTCGGGGAGCTGTTTTTT. Protein sequence: CASSPGLAEGVGELFF. The whole variable domain, filled in from reference TRBV11-2 and TRBJ2-2, reads EAGVAQSPRYKIIEKRQSVAFWCNPISGHATLYWYQQILGQGPKLLIQFQNNGVVDDSQLPKDRFSAERLKGVDSTLKIQPAKLEDSAVYLCASSPGLAEGVGELFFGEGSRLTVL.

V is TRBV6-4 and J is TRBJ2-3; D possibly matches TRBD1 or TRBD2 (5 bases each). This CDR3 has 15 residues. V lost 3 bases, J lost 4 bases, and 14 bases lay in between. In germline, CDR1 is MRHNA, CDR2 SNTAGT. The CDR3 loop reads CASSEGTRVADTQYF. For the CDR3, the DNA is TGTGCCAGCAGTGAAGGGACCCGGGTGGCAGATACGCAGTATTTT.

V gene TRBV9 combines with J gene TRBJ2-2; D may be TRBD2 (5 bases). This CDR3 spans 18 amino acids. Germline-derived CDR1 and CDR2 are SGDLS and YYNGEE. Trimming took off 4 bases at V and 4 bases at J, with 23 bases between the two ends. This CDR3 is CASSPSPTTSGSTGELFF. CDR3 coding DNA: TGTGCCAGCAGCCCCTCCCCAACGACCTCGGGGAGCACCGGGGAGCTGTTTTTT.

The chain is built from TRBV6-5 and TRBJ2-1, with D unclear. The germline gives CDR1 MNHEY, CDR2 SVGAGI. V lost 5 bases, J lost 7 bases, and 6 bases lay in between. CDR3 length: 11 amino acids. CDR3 residues: CASSTGNEQFF. Here the CDR3 DNA reads TGTGCCAGCAGTACCGGTAATGAGCAGTTCTTC.

The genes are TRBV7-3 and TRBJ2-7, with TRBD2 identical over 8 bases. The CDR3 sequence is 16 residues long. CDR1 is SGHTA and CDR2 is FQGTGA in the germline V gene. The trim removed 2 bases at V and 2 bases at J, leaving 8 bases unmatched. The CDR3 DNA reads as TGTGCCAGCAGCTTAGATGGTAGCGGGGCTACCTACGAGCAGTACTTC. Translation gives CASSLDGSGATYEQYF. Variable domain in full (rest from reference TRBV7-3 and TRBJ2-7): GAGVSQTPSNKVTEKGKYVELRCDPISGHTALYWYRQSLGQGPEFLIYFQGTGAADDSGLPNDRFFAVRPEGSVSTLKIQRTERGDSAVYLCASSLDGSGATYEQYFGPGTRLTVT.

The chain has TRBV7-3 and TRBJ1-5; D not resolved. Trimming removed 2 bases at V and 3 bases at J, with 11 bases between. Germline CDR1 is SGHTA and CDR2 is FQGTGA. The CDR3 runs to 15 residues. This CDR3 is CASSLVEGSNQPQHF. CDR3 nucleotide sequence: TGTGCCAGCAGCTTAGTCGAGGGTTCCAATCAGCCCCAGCATTTT. The full variable domain, rest sourced from reference TRBV7-3 and TRBJ1-5, is GAGVSQTPSNKVTEKGKYVELRCDPISGHTALYWYRQSLGQGPEFLIYFQGTGAADDSGLPNDRFFAVRPEGSVSTLKIQRTERGDSAVYLCASSLVEGSNQPQHFGDGTRLSIL.

This chain joins TRBV28 and TRBJ2-2, with D perhaps matching TRBD2 (6 bases). The CDR3 is 15 amino acids. Trimming took off 8 bases at V and 5 bases at J, with 18 bases between the two ends. Germline CDR1 and CDR2: MDHEN and SYDVKM. CDR3 sequence: CASLGFAGKTGELFF. DNA of the CDR3: TGTGCCAGCTTAGGATTCGCGGGAAAAACCGGGGAGCTGTTTTTT.

The CDR3 sequence is CASSLGSANQPQHF. CDR3 nucleotides: TGTGCCAGCAGCTTGGGGTCAGCCAATCAGCCCCAGCATTTT. J is TRBJ1-5 and V is TRBV5-6, with D hard to call. The germline V gene encodes CDR1 SGHDT and CDR2 YYEEEE. The CDR3 is 14 residues long. The V and J ends lost 0 bases and 3 bases respectively, with 7 bases between them.

The chain combines TRBV10-3 with TRBJ2-3; 11 nucleotides line up with TRBD2. V was pared by 6 bases and J by 1 base, with 6 bases of the junction left unmatched. Germline V CDR1 and CDR2: ENHRY, SYGVKD. The CDR3 consists of 16 residues. Here the CDR3 reads CAISQLAGVGTDTQYF. The CDR3 bases are TGTGCCATCAGCCAACTAGCGGGAGTTGGCACAGATACGCAGTATTTT.